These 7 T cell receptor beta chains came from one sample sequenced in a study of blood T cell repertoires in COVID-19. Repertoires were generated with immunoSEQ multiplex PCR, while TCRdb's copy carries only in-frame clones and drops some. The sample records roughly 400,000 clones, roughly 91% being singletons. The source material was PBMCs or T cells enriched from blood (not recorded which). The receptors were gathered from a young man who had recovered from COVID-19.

This chain's CDR3 is CASSVHPGGTPGNTIYF. CDR3 nucleotides: TGTGCCAGCAGCGTACACCCGGGGGGAACCCCTGGAAACACCATATATTTT. The J gene is TRBJ1-3, the V gene TRBV9; tentative D call: TRBD1 (5 bases). The CDR3 loop spans 17 amino acids. Germline CDR1 and CDR2: SGDLS and YYNGEE. V gave up 1 base and J gave up 2 bases, with 16 bases separating them. The full variable domain, in which reference TRBV9 and TRBJ1-3 provide the parts outside the CDR3, is DSGVTQTPKHLITATGQRVTLRCSPRSGDLSVYWYQQSLDQGLQFLIQYYNGEERAKGNILERFSAQQFPDLHSELNLSSLELGDSALYFCASSVHPGGTPGNTIYFGEGSWLTVV.

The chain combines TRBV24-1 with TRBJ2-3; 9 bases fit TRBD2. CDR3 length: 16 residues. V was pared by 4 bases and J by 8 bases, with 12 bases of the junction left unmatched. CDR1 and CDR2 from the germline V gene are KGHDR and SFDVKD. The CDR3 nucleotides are TGTGCCACCAGTGAGTCCGGGACTAGCAGAACGAGTACGCAGTATTTT. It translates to CATSESGTSRTSTQYF.

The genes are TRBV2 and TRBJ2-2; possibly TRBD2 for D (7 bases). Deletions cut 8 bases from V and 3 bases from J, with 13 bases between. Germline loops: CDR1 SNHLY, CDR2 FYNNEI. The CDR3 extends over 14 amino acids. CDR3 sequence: CASEGGRDTGELFF. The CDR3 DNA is TGTGCCAGCGAGGGGGGGCGTGACACCGGGGAGCTGTTTTTT. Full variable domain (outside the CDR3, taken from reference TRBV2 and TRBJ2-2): EPEVTQTPSHQVTQMGQEVILRCVPISNHLYFYWYRQILGQKVEFLVSFYNNEISEKSEIFDDQFSVERPDGSNFTLKIRSTKLEDSAMYFCASEGGRDTGELFFGEGSRLTVL.

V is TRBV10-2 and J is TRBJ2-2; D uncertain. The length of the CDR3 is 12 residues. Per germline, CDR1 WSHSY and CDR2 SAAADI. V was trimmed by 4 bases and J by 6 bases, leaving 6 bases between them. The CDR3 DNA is TGCGCCAGCAGTGTAGAAGCCGGGGAGCTGTTTTTT. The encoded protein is CASSVEAGELFF.

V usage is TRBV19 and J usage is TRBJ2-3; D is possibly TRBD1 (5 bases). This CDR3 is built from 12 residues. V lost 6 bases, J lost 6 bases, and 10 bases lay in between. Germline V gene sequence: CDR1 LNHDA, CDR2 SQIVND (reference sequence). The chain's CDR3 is CASSARADTQYF. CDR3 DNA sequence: TGTGCCAGTAGCGCCAGGGCGGATACGCAGTATTTT.

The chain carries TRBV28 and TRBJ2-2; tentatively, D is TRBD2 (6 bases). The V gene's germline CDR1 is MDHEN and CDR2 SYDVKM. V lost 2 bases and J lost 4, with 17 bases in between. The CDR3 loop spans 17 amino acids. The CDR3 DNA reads TGTGCCAGCAGTTTACCTTCCCCAGGGCGGGGCACCGGGGAGCTGTTTTTT. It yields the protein CASSLPSPGRGTGELFF.

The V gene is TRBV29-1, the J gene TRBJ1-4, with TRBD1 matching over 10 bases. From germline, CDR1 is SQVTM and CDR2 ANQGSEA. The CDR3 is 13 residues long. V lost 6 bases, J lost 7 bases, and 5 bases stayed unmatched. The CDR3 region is CSVGTGEIEKLFF. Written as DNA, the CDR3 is TGCAGCGTGGGGACAGGGGAGATTGAAAAACTGTTTTTT.